This T cell receptor (beta chain) was recovered during a study of brain T cells in children with intractable seizures. The study, taken as a whole, reports: Pre- and post-surgery blood differed in depth, so pre-surgery absences may be undersampling.

Patients received at least one anti-epileptic drug before surgery. For this clone: As yet, its antigen is unknown.

CDR1 and CDR2 from the germline V gene are SGHAT and FQNNGV. The CDR3 is 14 residues long. V lost 0 bases and J 3 bases, leaving 6 bases between the germline ends. Sequenced by immunoSEQ multiplex PCR; TCRdb stores in-frame clones only, minus some. This table has 35,000 to 50,000 clones, 90% appearing once. The clonotype comes from a girl aged 2 to 10 with tuberous sclerosis and intractable seizures. The chain employs TRBV11-2 and TRBJ2-1, with a possible D match to TRBD1 (5 bases). The sample consisted of peripheral blood, taken at surgery. The chain's CDR3 is CASSLEQVYNEQFF. CDR3 in DNA: TGTGCCAGCAGCTTAGAACAGGTCTACAATGAGCAGTTCTTC.